One and the same sample provided the 29 T cell receptor beta chains below, sequenced in a study of metastatic and nonmetastatic thyroid tumors. Using MiXCR, TCRdb reanalyzed the PCR reads. Here the sample spans 28,000 or so clones, approximately 15% being singletons. Prior to thyroid surgery, none of the patients had received any treatment. The sample taken for sequencing was blood. The receptor source for this set is a female donor with papillary thyroid cancer or a benign thyroid nodule (not recorded which). Some clones in this sample may be carry-over from other donors' samples.

This clone was seen many times. This rearrangement joins TRBV7-2 to TRBJ1-6; no clear D. Germline CDR1 SGHTA, CDR2 FQGNSA. The CDR3 runs 14 residues. V was trimmed by 6 bases and J by 7 bases, leaving 13 bases between them. The CDR3 DNA is TGTGCCAGCAGTTACAGAAGTTCGAATTCACCCCTCCACTTT. Amino acid sequence: CASSYRSSNSPLHF.

This clone was seen many times. The V gene is TRBV29-1, the J gene TRBJ2-7, with a tentative D call TRBD1 (6 bases). The CDR3 has 12 amino acids. Trimming cost V 7 bases and J 0 bases, with 10 bases left between them. Germline CDR1 reads SQVTM; CDR2 reads ANQGSEA. CDR3 protein: CSARTVSYEQYF. CDR3 nucleotides: TGCAGCGCACGGACAGTCTCCTACGAGCAGTACTTC.

This chain uses TRBV7-3 with TRBJ1-1; D is undetermined. Germline values: CDR1 SGHTA, CDR2 FQGTGA. V shed 1 base and J shed 1 base, with 7 bases lying between them. The CDR3 extends over 14 amino acids. In DNA form, the CDR3 reads TGTGCCAGCAGCTTAAACCCCACGAACACTGAAGCTTTCTTT. Translated: CASSLNPTNTEAFF.

This clone has ten or more counts. The chain links TRBV5-1 to TRBJ2-1; 14 bases line up with TRBD2. V lost 4 bases and J lost 8; bases outside the gene matches: 5. The CDR3 is 15 amino acids. Germline lookup yields CDR1 SGHRS and CDR2 YFSETQ. The CDR3 spells CASSKGLAGADEQFF. CDR3 sequence (DNA): TGCGCCAGCAGCAAGGGACTAGCGGGAGCGGATGAGCAGTTCTTC.

This clone has just a few counts. CDR3 coding DNA: TGTGCCAGCAGTCCTGGACAGGGAAGTCCCCATAGCAATCAGCCCCAGCATTTT. This gives the protein CASSPGQGSPHSNQPQHF. The V and J genes are TRBV12-3 or TRBV12-4 and TRBJ1-5; 8 bases fit TRBD1. Losses at the gene ends were 5 bases for V and 0 bases for J; bases not matched to a gene: 12. This CDR3 is built from 18 residues.

This clone turned up a few times. This chain uses TRBV7-9 with TRBJ2-7, with unresolved D. V dropped 7 bases and J dropped 3 bases, with 10 bases sitting between them. CDR3 length: 12 amino acids. CDR1 and CDR2 (germline): SEHNR, FQNEAQ (reference sequence). CDR3 DNA: TGTGCCAGCATCTCGGTGCTCTACGAGCAGTACTTC. It specifies CASISVLYEQYF.

The rearrangement joins TRBV5-1 to TRBJ2-7; 7 bases match TRBD2. The V segment lost 0 bases and the J segment 5 bases; nucleotides outside the gene matches: 2. The CDR3 length is 13 residues. The germline V gene has CDR1 SGHRS and CDR2 YFSETQ. CDR3 residues: CASSLGTSNEQYF. CDR3 in DNA: TGCGCCAGCAGCTTGGGGACTAGTAACGAGCAGTACTTC. Complete variable domain (other parts from reference TRBV5-1 and TRBJ2-7): KAGVTQTPRYLIKTRGQQVTLSCSPISGHRSVSWYQQTPGQGLQFLFEYFSETQRNKGNFPGRFSGRQFSNSRSEMNVSTLELGDSALYLCASSLGTSNEQYFGPGTRLTVT.

A few counts support this clone. This may be a read error, as it is one base from a much larger clone. Other DNA sequences from this sample encode an identical CDR3 as well. V and J are TRBV7-9 and TRBJ2-4, with 9 bases aligning to TRBD1. The CDR3 is 14 residues long. Germline CDR1 reads SEHNR; CDR2 reads FQNEAQ (reference sequence). V was pared by 4 bases and J by 8 bases, with 6 bases of the junction left unmatched. The chain's CDR3 is CASSSYRGLYIQYF. CDR3 coding DNA: TGTGCCAGCAGCTCTTACAGGGGGCTCTACATTCAGTACTTC.

Points on this clone: This may be a read error: a much more frequent sequence differs by one nucleotide. The gene calls are TRBV2 and TRBJ2-5; TRBD1 agrees at 9 bases. CDR3 length: 11 amino acids. CDR1 and CDR2 from the germline V gene are SNHLY and FYNNEI. After removal of 6 bases from V and 9 bases from J, the junction contained 2 bases not matched to a gene. In nucleotides, the CDR3 is TGTGCCAGCAGCCGACAGGGGGCCCAGTACTTC. It specifies CASSRQGAQYF.

Only a few counts were recorded for this clone. The chain recombines TRBV30 with TRBJ2-7; 9 bases are a match to TRBD2. Germline lookup yields CDR1 GTSNPN and CDR2 SVGIG (reference sequence). Trimming at V came to 5 bases and at J to 0 bases, leaving 5 bases not matched to a gene. This CDR3 has 14 residues. The CDR3 sequence is CAWRRTSVSYEQYF. Written as DNA, the CDR3 is TGTGCCTGGCGGAGGACTAGCGTCTCCTACGAGCAGTACTTC. The full variable domain, completed using reference TRBV30 and TRBJ2-7, is SQTIHQWPATLVQPVGSPLSLECTVEGTSNPNLYWYRQAAGRGLQLLFYSVGIGQISSEVPQNLSASRPQDRQFILSSKKLLLSDSGFYLCAWRRTSVSYEQYFGPGTRLTVT.

This clone has a count of ten or more. This chain connects TRBV2 to TRBJ2-3; D is unresolved. V was pared by 5 bases and J by 0 bases, with 12 bases between. Germline V gene sequence: CDR1 SNHLY, CDR2 FYNNEI. The CDR3 covers 15 residues. This CDR3 reads CASSPTRISTDTQYF. CDR3 DNA: TGTGCCAGCAGTCCCACACGAATTAGCACAGATACGCAGTATTTT.

The table lists this clone with many counts. The chain joins TRBV4-1 to TRBJ2-3; 7 bases match TRBD2. The germline CDR1 and CDR2 sequences are MGHRA and YSYEKL. This CDR3 comprises 17 residues. Germline trimming cut 4 bases from V and 0 bases from J; bases unmatched to any gene: 10. CDR3 coding DNA: TGCGCCAGCAGCCGGCCCGCTAGCGGAGCTAGCACAGATACGCAGTATTTT. Amino acids: CASSRPASGASTDTQYF.

Many counts were recorded for this clone. The rearrangement joins TRBV20-1 to TRBJ2-7; D possibly uses TRBD1 or TRBD2 (5 bases each). This CDR3 comprises 15 residues. V lost 5 bases, J lost 3 bases, and 20 bases lay in between. Germline-derived CDR1 and CDR2 are DFQATT and SNEGSKA (reference sequence). CDR3 coding DNA: TGCAGTGCTGCGCATCTAGGGGAGAAGCACTACGAGCAGTACTTC. Translating gives CSAAHLGEKHYEQYF.

This clone was seen repeatedly, ten times or more. V gene TRBV7-9 combines with J gene TRBJ2-2, with TRBD2 matching 14 bases. The CDR3 runs 18 residues. The V gene end was trimmed by 5 bases and the J gene end by 2 bases; junction bases not matched to a gene: 7. The germline gives CDR1 SEHNR, CDR2 FQNEAQ (reference sequence). CDR3 nucleotide sequence: TGTGCCAGCAGCCCTACCGGACTAGCGGGAGGAAACACCGGGGAGCTGTTTTTT. It specifies CASSPTGLAGGNTGELFF.

This clone has ten or more counts. The chain recombines TRBV18 with TRBJ2-2; the match to TRBD2 covers 8 bases. J lost 9 bases, V lost 3 bases, and 9 bases had no gene match. Germline V lookup: CDR1 KGHSH, CDR2 LQKENI. This CDR3 is 15 amino acids long. CDR3 sequence (DNA): TGTGCCAGCTCACCTCCGGGACTAGGTCACCGGGAGCTGTTTTTT. It is translated as CASSPPGLGHRELFF.

This clone was observed a few times. The chain uses TRBV6-2 or TRBV6-3 and TRBJ1-3; the match to TRBD1 covers 10 bases. There are 14 residues in the CDR3. The V segment lost 0 bases and the J segment 7 bases; nucleotides outside the gene matches: 0. Germline-derived CDR1 and CDR2 are MNHEY and SVGEGT. Written as DNA, the CDR3 is TGTGCCAGCAGTTACTCGGACAGGGGGAACACCATATATTTT. It specifies CASSYSDRGNTIYF.

J is TRBJ1-1 and V is TRBV6-1; 7 bases align to TRBD1. The junction had 20 bases not matched to a gene; V was cut back by 5 bases and J by 11 bases. This CDR3 has 16 amino acids. CDR1 and CDR2 from the germline V gene are MNHNS and SASEGT. CDR3: CASSRTSTNNRGNAFF. The CDR3 DNA follows: TGTGCCAGCAGTCGCACTTCTACGAACAACAGGGGAAATGCTTTCTTT.

This clone was found many times. The chain joins TRBV5-1 to TRBJ1-2, with D possibly being TRBD1 (5 bases). Germline V gives CDR1 SGHRS, CDR2 YFSETQ. The CDR3 runs to 14 residues. The V end lost 4 bases, the J end lost 0 bases, and 10 bases lay between the germline ends. The CDR3 is CASSMDTSNYGYTF. The CDR3 DNA reads TGCGCCAGCAGCATGGACACTTCTAACTATGGCTACACCTTC.

This clone has a count of ten or more. The gene calls are TRBV28 and TRBJ2-2; D may match TRBD1 or TRBD2 (5 bases each). Trimming removed 6 bases at V and 13 bases at J, with 15 bases between. The CDR3 covers 12 residues. The germline V gene encodes CDR1 MDHEN and CDR2 SYDVKM. CDR3 sequence reads: CASSRGPLGLFF. The CDR3 DNA is TGTGCCAGCAGCCGGGGCCCCCTGGGGCTGTTTTTT.

Concerning this clone: A single base separates this from a much larger clone, so it may be a read error. A read error is likely, as this CDR3 ends without the conserved phenylalanine or tryptophan. In nucleotides, the CDR3 is TGTGCCAGCTCCCTAGCGGTTCAAGAGACCCAGTACATC. Protein: CASSLAVQETQYI. V usage is TRBV18 and J usage is TRBJ2-5; 7 bases are a match to TRBD2. There are 13 residues in the CDR3. The V gene's germline CDR1 is KGHSH and CDR2 LQKENI. Unmatched junction bases numbered 3, after V lost 6 bases and J lost 2 bases.

This clone was detected many times. With a much larger clone just one base away, this may be a read error. The chain links TRBV4-3 to TRBJ2-7; TRBD2 agrees at 9 bases. Germline V gene sequence: CDR1 LGHNA, CDR2 YSLEER. The CDR3 is 19 amino acids. V shed 4 bases and J 6 bases; nucleotides not matched to a gene: 22. CDR3: CASSPAERGAGGTPCEQYF. CDR3 bases: TGCGCCAGCAGCCCTGCCGAGCGGGGGGCGGGCGGTACCCCCTGCGAGCAGTACTTC.

In its sample, this clone was seen many times. The V call is TRBV11-3, the J call TRBJ1-4; D is perhaps TRBD1 (6 bases). V was pared by 1 base and J by 6 bases, with 12 bases between. Germline loops: CDR1 SGHNT, CDR2 YENEEA. This CDR3 comprises 15 residues. The CDR3 nucleotides read TGTGCCAGCAGCTTAGTAGACGGGGGCCATGAAAAACTGTTTTTT. Translated, it gives CASSLVDGGHEKLFF.

This clone was counted many times. The genes are TRBV28 and TRBJ2-2, with D perhaps being TRBD1 or TRBD2 (5 bases each). Germline loops: CDR1 MDHEN, CDR2 SYDVKM. The germline V and J ends were trimmed by 4 bases and 7 bases, with 16 bases remaining between them. The length of the CDR3 is 15 residues. The DNA of the CDR3 is TGTGCCAGCAGTTCACCGGGACGGAGAAGCGGGGAGCTGTTTTTT. It is translated as CASSSPGRRSGELFF.

On this clone itself: Germline is not matched at one junction end, which may reflect a read error. The sample contains more than one DNA sequence encoding this CDR3. The rearrangement joins TRBV2 to TRBJ2-5; tentatively, D is TRBD1 or TRBD2 (6 bases each). This CDR3 region has 14 residues. CDR1 and CDR2 from the germline V gene are SNHLY and FYNNEI. CDR3 loop: CASSGTGSGETQYF. As DNA, the CDR3 is TGTGCCAGCAGTGGAACAGGGTCGGGGGAGACGCAGTACTTC.

Many counts were recorded for this clone. An end of the junction does not agree with germline; a read error may underlie this. V and J are TRBV28 and TRBJ1-2, with 7 bases identical to TRBD1. Germline V gene lookup returns CDR1 MDHEN and CDR2 SYDVKM. CDR3 length: 19 amino acids. This chain's CDR3 is CVSSQLSPVRGKSDYGYTF. CDR3 coding DNA: TGTGTCAGCAGCCAGTTATCCCCTGTCAGGGGGAAATCGGACTATGGCTACACCTTC.

This clone was counted at least ten times. V and J are TRBV11-1 and TRBJ2-2, with 8 bases aligning to TRBD2. This CDR3 is built from 16 residues. Trimming took 1 base from V and 7 from J; bases not matched to a gene: 8. Germline loops: CDR1 SGHAT, CDR2 FQDESV (reference sequence). The CDR3 nucleotides read TGTGCCAGCAGCTTAGGAGCGGGAGTTAAAATCGGGGAGCTGTTTTTT. This gives the protein CASSLGAGVKIGELFF. Supplemented by reference TRBV11-1 and TRBJ2-2, the full variable domain reads EAEVAQSPRYKITEKSQAVAFWCDPISGHATLYWYRQILGQGPELLVQFQDESVVDDSQLPKDRFSAERLKGVDSTLKIQPAELGDSAMYLCASSLGAGVKIGELFFGEGSRLTVL.

There are many counts of this clone. The chain links TRBV20-1 to TRBJ2-7; a weak D match, TRBD2 (6 bases). V was trimmed by 0 bases and J by 2 bases, leaving 14 bases between them. Germline V lookup: CDR1 DFQATT, CDR2 SNEGSKA (reference sequence). The CDR3 is made up of 15 amino acids. The CDR3 region is CSARDPIAEAYEQYF. For the CDR3, the DNA is TGCAGTGCTAGAGATCCCATAGCGGAGGCCTACGAGCAGTACTTC.

This clone was seen a handful of times. The chain joins TRBV12-3 or TRBV12-4 to TRBJ2-5, with 7 bases matching TRBD2. The J segment lost 5 bases and the V segment lost 3 bases, leaving 12 bases of the junction unmatched. The CDR3 runs 16 residues. The CDR3 DNA reads TGTGCCAGCAGTTTGGCTGGCGGGAGTTGGGGTGAGACCCAGTACTTC. Residues: CASSLAGGSWGETQYF.

This clone was observed a few times. The rearrangement joins TRBV28 to TRBJ2-6, with D possibly matching TRBD1 (6 bases). The CDR3 covers 18 residues. Germline V CDR1 and CDR2: MDHEN, SYDVKM. The V end lost 1 base, the J end lost 3 bases, and 16 bases lay between the germline ends. CDR3 nucleotides: TGTGCCAGCAGTTTATTTTCTGGGGGCGCGAGTGGGGCCAACGTCCTGACTTTC. Translating it yields CASSLFSGGASGANVLTF.